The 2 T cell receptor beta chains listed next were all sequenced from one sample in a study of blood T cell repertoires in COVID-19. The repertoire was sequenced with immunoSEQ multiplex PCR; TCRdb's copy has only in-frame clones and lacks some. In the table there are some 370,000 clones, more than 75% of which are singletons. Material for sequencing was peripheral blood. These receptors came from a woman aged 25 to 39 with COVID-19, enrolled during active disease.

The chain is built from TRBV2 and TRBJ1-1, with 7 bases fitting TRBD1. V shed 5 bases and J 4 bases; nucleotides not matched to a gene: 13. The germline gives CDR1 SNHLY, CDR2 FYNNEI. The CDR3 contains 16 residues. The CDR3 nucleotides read TGTGCCAGCAGTCTTGATTCCGGGACAGTCGGCACTGAAGCTTTCTTT. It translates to CASSLDSGTVGTEAFF.

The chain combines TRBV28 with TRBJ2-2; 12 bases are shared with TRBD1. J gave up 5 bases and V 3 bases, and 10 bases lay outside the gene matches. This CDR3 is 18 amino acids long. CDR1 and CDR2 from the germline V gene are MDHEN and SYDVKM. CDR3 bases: TGTGCCAGCAGTTTCCGGGACAGGGGGCATTCTGAGACCGGGGAGCTGTTTTTT. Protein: CASSFRDRGHSETGELFF.